These 26 T cell receptor beta chains were sequenced from one sample in a study of blood T cell repertoires in COVID-19. Using immunoSEQ multiplex PCR, the repertoire was profiled, and TCRdb retains in-frame clones only, with some absent. The data contain 200,000 to 250,000 clones, approximately 90% of them singletons. The sample taken for sequencing was peripheral blood. These receptors were obtained from a woman younger than 35 who had recovered from COVID-19.

This clone was detected only once. The chain is built from TRBV4-1 and TRBJ1-4; D possibly corresponds to TRBD1 (5 bases). CDR3 length: 14 residues. V was pared by 8 bases and J by 8 bases, with 18 bases between. Germline V CDR1 and CDR2: MGHRA, YSYEKL. The CDR3 nucleotides read TGCGCCAGCCTTCAACCAGGGCGGGGAGAAAAACTGTTTTTT. Encoded protein: CASLQPGRGEKLFF.

This chain links TRBV29-1 with TRBJ1-5, with unresolved D. The CDR3 is 13 amino acids. Germline V gives CDR1 SQVTM, CDR2 ANQGSEA. V was clipped by 4 bases and J by 4 bases, with 11 bases between them. The chain's CDR3 is CSVGNNRNQPQHF. The CDR3 DNA follows: TGCAGCGTTGGTAACAACCGTAATCAGCCCCAGCATTTT.

J is TRBJ2-7 and V is TRBV29-1, with TRBD1 as a possible D gene (5 bases). CDR1 and CDR2 (germline): SQVTM, ANQGSEA. This CDR3 comprises 16 residues. V was shortened by 3 bases and J by 0 bases, with 18 bases between the two germline ends. CDR3 protein: CSVEPLPLTDSYEQYF. The CDR3 DNA follows: TGCAGCGTTGAGCCATTGCCTCTGACAGACTCCTACGAGCAGTACTTC.

The sample holds one count of this clone. This rearrangement joins TRBV11-2 to TRBJ1-2; D perhaps matches TRBD1 (5 bases). The CDR3 runs to 14 residues. V lost 5 bases to trimming and J lost 4 bases, with 14 bases between them. From germline, CDR1 is SGHAT and CDR2 FQNNGV. The CDR3 region is CASSHSGQLYGYTF. For the CDR3, the DNA is TGTGCCAGCAGCCACTCAGGACAACTCTATGGCTACACCTTC.

V and J are TRBV5-5 and TRBJ2-2; tentative D call: TRBD2 (6 bases). The CDR3 is made up of 15 amino acids. CDR1 SGHKS and CDR2 YYEKEE come from the germline V gene (reference sequence). V lost 3 bases to trimming and J lost 6 bases, with 15 bases between them. The chain's CDR3 is CASSSPWRGAGELFF. The DNA of the CDR3 is TGTGCCAGCAGCTCCCCTTGGCGCGGGGCCGGGGAGCTGTTTTTT.

V usage is TRBV6-6 and J usage is TRBJ1-4; TRBD1 agrees at 8 bases. The CDR3 sequence is 15 residues long. V gave up 6 bases and J gave up 0 bases; unmatched junction bases: 3. In germline, CDR1 is MNHNY, CDR2 SVGAGI (reference sequence). CDR3 sequence (DNA): TGTGCCAGCAGAGAGACAGGGGCAACTAATGAAAAACTGTTTTTT. The encoded protein is CASRETGATNEKLFF.

The CDR3 nucleotides read TGTGCCAGCAGCGTAGTCGGAGCGGGCAATGAGCAGTTCTTC. This gives the protein CASSVVGAGNEQFF. This sequence joins TRBV9 and TRBJ2-1, with D maybe TRBD2 (6 bases). Germline loops: CDR1 SGDLS, CDR2 YYNGEE. The CDR3 spans 14 residues. The germline V and J ends were trimmed by 0 bases and 6 bases, with 10 bases remaining between them.

The rearrangement uses TRBV25-1 and TRBJ1-5; TRBD1 might be the D (5 bases). Per the germline V gene, CDR1 is MGHDK and CDR2 is SYGVNS. V was trimmed by 2 bases and J by 0 bases, leaving 11 bases between them. The CDR3 consists of 16 residues. The CDR3 region has the DNA TGTGCCAGCAGTGAACTGCGGGGGGATAGCAATCAGCCCCAGCATTTT. Translation gives CASSELRGDSNQPQHF.

The gene calls are TRBV6-1 and TRBJ1-5; D gene uncertain. CDR1 is MNHNS, CDR2 SASEGT, per germline. The CDR3 runs to 15 residues. Trimming removed 0 bases from V and 6 bases from J, with 12 bases in between. Here the CDR3 DNA reads TGTGCCAGCAGTGAAGCGCTTCGGGGTCCTCAGCCCCAGCATTTT. It encodes CASSEALRGPQPQHF.

CDR3 amino acids: CASSVVQGANTGELFF. The DNA for the CDR3 is TGTGCCAGCAGTGTTGTCCAGGGGGCGAACACCGGGGAGCTGTTTTTT. The chain couples TRBV25-1 to TRBJ2-2; 7 bases line up with TRBD1. Losses at the gene ends were 4 bases for V and 0 bases for J; bases not matched to a gene: 5. Germline V lookup: CDR1 MGHDK, CDR2 SYGVNS. This CDR3 is built from 16 residues.

This clone was detected only once. V usage is TRBV4-2 and J usage is TRBJ2-1; the match to TRBD2 covers 13 bases. The CDR3 has 15 amino acids. CDR1 and CDR2 from the germline V gene are LGHNA and YNFKEQ. The V gene end was trimmed by 4 bases and the J gene end by 9 bases; junction bases not matched to a gene: 6. This CDR3 is CASSPWTSGSSEQFF. CDR3 sequence (DNA): TGTGCCAGCAGCCCCTGGACTAGCGGGAGTAGTGAGCAGTTCTTC.

The V gene is TRBV6-5, the J gene TRBJ2-2, with 10 bases matching TRBD2. The CDR3 covers 16 residues. The germline V gene has CDR1 MNHEY and CDR2 SVGAGI. V was pared by 0 bases and J by 3 bases, with 1 base of the junction left unmatched. CDR3 DNA sequence: TGTGCCAGCAGTTACTCAGCGGGAGGGTACACCGGGGAGCTGTTTTTT. This sequence encodes CASSYSAGGYTGELFF.

This clone showed up just once. The V gene is TRBV5-1, the J gene TRBJ2-1; a possible D gene is TRBD2 (7 bases). Trimming pared 1 base from V and 6 bases from J, leaving 14 bases between. CDR1 and CDR2 from the germline V gene are SGHRS and YFSETQ. The CDR3 totals 15 residues. The CDR3 nucleotides read TGCGCCAGCAGCTTGACGGGGGGCATAGGCAATGAGCAGTTCTTC. It yields the protein CASSLTGGIGNEQFF.

V usage is TRBV19 and J usage is TRBJ1-2; 8 bases agree with TRBD1. Trimming at V came to 2 bases and at J to 7 bases, leaving 6 bases not matched to a gene. Germline V CDR1 and CDR2: LNHDA, SQIVND (reference sequence). The CDR3 consists of 14 residues. The CDR3 protein is CASSISGGARGYTF. DNA of the CDR3: TGTGCCAGTAGTATATCAGGGGGCGCACGTGGCTACACCTTC.

V and J are TRBV20-1 and TRBJ2-1; unclear D gene. The CDR3 has 11 amino acids. V shed 3 bases and J shed 6 bases, with 6 bases lying between them. Germline values: CDR1 DFQATT, CDR2 SNEGSKA (reference sequence). The CDR3: CSASPGNEQFF. CDR3 bases: TGCAGTGCTAGTCCGGGCAATGAGCAGTTCTTC.

This rearrangement joins TRBV24-1 to TRBJ1-4, with 9 bases fitting TRBD1. This CDR3 contains 16 residues. Germline lookup yields CDR1 KGHDR and CDR2 SFDVKD. J gave up 8 bases and V 3 bases, and 9 bases lay outside the gene matches. CDR3 coding DNA: TGTGCCACCAGTGATCCCGCACGGACAGGGGAGGAAAAACTGTTTTTT. It yields the protein CATSDPARTGEEKLFF.

The genes are TRBV20-1 and TRBJ1-4; D gene uncertain. Trimming cost V 5 bases and J 8 bases, with 9 bases left between them. Per germline, CDR1 DFQATT and CDR2 SNEGSKA (reference sequence). The CDR3 covers 11 residues. The CDR3 reads CSASGSEKLFF. The CDR3 DNA reads as TGCAGTGCTTCGGGGTCCGAAAAACTGTTTTTT.

The chain uses TRBV6-2 or TRBV6-3 and TRBJ2-7, with D maybe TRBD1 (6 bases). This CDR3 comprises 13 residues. Germline V gene data show CDR1 as MNHEY and CDR2 as SVGEGT. V was shortened by 4 bases and J by 9 bases, with 16 bases between the two germline ends. The CDR3 DNA sequence: TGTGCCAGCAGTTCCGGGACACCCCTATTGCAGTACTTC. It codes for CASSSGTPLLQYF.

This chain connects TRBV4-1 to TRBJ1-1; a weak D match, TRBD1 (5 bases). CDR1 and CDR2 (germline): MGHRA, YSYEKL. The CDR3 is made up of 14 amino acids. The germline V and J ends were trimmed by 2 bases and 2 bases, with 9 bases remaining between them. The CDR3, as DNA: TGCGCCAGCAGCCAATCGCAGGGTAACACTGAAGCTTTCTTT. This encodes CASSQSQGNTEAFF.

The J gene is TRBJ1-1, the V gene TRBV10-1; maybe TRBD1 (6 bases). Germline values: CDR1 WNHNN, CDR2 SYGVQD (reference sequence). The CDR3 spans 15 residues. The germline V and J ends were trimmed by 3 bases and 5 bases, with 16 bases remaining between them. The CDR3 here is CASSDLNSGATEAFF. The CDR3 coding sequence is TGCGCCAGCAGTGACCTGAATTCAGGGGCAACTGAAGCTTTCTTT.

This chain connects TRBV28 to TRBJ2-4; TRBD1 is a possible D gene (6 bases). Trimming stripped 5 bases from V and 0 bases from J, with 20 bases between. The CDR3 sequence is 18 residues long. Germline V lookup: CDR1 MDHEN, CDR2 SYDVKM. The CDR3 DNA reads as TGTGCCAGCAGTCCCCGAGAGACAGGACTGCTAGCCAAAAACATTCAGTACTTC. It translates to CASSPRETGLLAKNIQYF. The full variable domain, with the rest looked up from reference TRBV28 and TRBJ2-4, is DVKVTQSSRYLVKRTGEKVFLECVQDMDHENMFWYRQDPGLGLRLIYFSYDVKMKEKGDIPEGYSVSREKKERFSLILESASTNQTSMYLCASSPRETGLLAKNIQYFGAGTRLSVL.

The chain links TRBV11-2 to TRBJ2-1, with 8 positions matching TRBD2. V shed 7 bases and J 2 bases; nucleotides not matched to a gene: 7. Germline assignment: CDR1 SGHAT and CDR2 FQNNGV. This CDR3 is 15 amino acids long. The CDR3 loop reads CASILAGRAYNEQFF. CDR3 in DNA: TGTGCCAGCATTCTAGCGGGTAGGGCCTACAATGAGCAGTTCTTC.

The rearrangement links TRBV9 to TRBJ2-7, with a tentative D call TRBD2 (6 bases). V was pared by 3 bases and J by 2 bases, with 12 bases between. The germline V gene has CDR1 SGDLS and CDR2 YYNGEE. CDR3 size: 14 residues. CDR3 residues: CASSDGLKTYEQYF. In nucleotides, the CDR3 is TGTGCCAGCAGCGACGGACTAAAGACCTACGAGCAGTACTTC.

The J gene is TRBJ2-7, the V gene TRBV13; 12 bases line up with TRBD2. CDR3 length: 17 amino acids. Germline V gene data show CDR1 as PRHDT and CDR2 as FYEKMQ (reference sequence). The V and J ends lost 5 bases and 2 bases, in that order; junction bases with no gene match: 10. CDR3 loop: CASSPSRTSGVPYEQYF. CDR3 coding DNA: TGTGCCAGCAGCCCTTCCCGGACTAGCGGGGTACCCTACGAGCAGTACTTC. The full variable domain, its missing parts supplied by reference TRBV13 and TRBJ2-7, is AAGVIQSPRHLIKEKRETATLKCYPIPRHDTVYWYQQGPGQDPQFLISFYEKMQSDKGSIPDRFSAQQFSDYHSELNMSSLELGDSALYFCASSPSRTSGVPYEQYFGPGTRLTVT.

The rearrangement joins TRBV7-3 to TRBJ2-1; 12 nucleotides line up with TRBD2. Germline values: CDR1 SGHTA, CDR2 FQGTGA. CDR3 length: 17 residues. Trimming removed 1 base from V and 3 bases from J; junction bases left unmatched: 4. The CDR3 DNA sequence: TGTGCCAGCAGCTTAAGACTAGCGGGAGACGGCTACAATGAGCAGTTCTTC. It translates to CASSLRLAGDGYNEQFF. Combining the CDR3 with reference TRBV7-3 and TRBJ2-1 gives the whole variable domain GAGVSQTPSNKVTEKGKYVELRCDPISGHTALYWYRQSLGQGPEFLIYFQGTGAADDSGLPNDRFFAVRPEGSVSTLKIQRTERGDSAVYLCASSLRLAGDGYNEQFFGPGTRLTVL.

This clone was counted a single time. The chain links TRBV9 to TRBJ1-4; D uncertain. Germline assignment: CDR1 SGDLS and CDR2 YYNGEE. The CDR3 is 15 residues long. Between the trimmed V and J ends, which lost 0 bases and 6 bases, there was a span of 12 bases. In DNA form, the CDR3 reads TGTGCCAGCAGCGTAGGCGGGGTCCGGGATGAAAAACTGTTTTTT. This codes for CASSVGGVRDEKLFF.